One sample yielded the 9 T cell receptor beta chains listed below, sequenced in a study of blood T cells in healthy people across ages. It was with a sample-barcoded 5' primer and a J-beta primer mix that a second PCR of about 6 to 12 cycles was run. TCRdb ran MiXCR on the 5' RACE reads and lists one entry per CDR3 protein. The data hold 500,000 to 600,000 distinct CDR3 sequences, with about 26% observed a single time. The specimen sequenced was blood. Every receptor here comes from a woman between 70 and 85 years old in good health.

This clonotype has just a few counts. The rearrangement links TRBV7-9 to TRBJ1-4; perhaps TRBD1 as D (6 bases). The germline gives CDR1 SEHNR, CDR2 FQNEAQ (reference sequence). CDR3 size: 15 residues. Trimming stripped 6 bases from V and 7 bases from J, with 18 bases between. Here the CDR3 DNA reads TGTGCCAGCAGGCCTAAGACAGGTGGTGGTGAAAAACTGTTTTTT. It encodes CASRPKTGGGEKLFF.

This clonotype was picked up many times. In DNA, the CDR3 is TGTGCCAGCAGATTCCCGTTAGGGGCCCAGTACTTC. This encodes CASRFPLGAQYF. The rearrangement joins TRBV6-6 to TRBJ2-5, with TRBD1 as a possible D gene (5 bases). V lost 6 bases to trimming and J lost 9 bases, with 14 bases between them. The CDR3 runs to 12 residues. Germline V gene lookup returns CDR1 MNHNY and CDR2 SVGAGI (reference sequence).

The V gene is TRBV12-3 or TRBV12-4, the J gene TRBJ1-1; D not certain. V was shortened by 3 bases and J by 7 bases, with 12 bases between the two germline ends. The CDR3 extends over 13 amino acids. CDR3 sequence: CASSFRALFEAFF. For the CDR3, the DNA is TGTGCCAGCAGTTTTCGGGCCCTTTTTGAAGCTTTCTTT.

V and J are TRBV5-1 and TRBJ1-1; the D is unclear. Germline assignment: CDR1 SGHRS and CDR2 YFSETQ. This CDR3 region has 15 residues. Trimming shortened V by 1 base and J by 0 bases, and 10 bases separated the two germline ends. CDR3: CASSLMAAMNTEAFF. CDR3 DNA: TGCGCCAGCAGCTTGATGGCAGCCATGAACACTGAAGCTTTCTTT.

A few counts support this clonotype. The chain links TRBV7-2 to TRBJ1-1; D call uncertain. CDR3 length: 14 amino acids. Between the trimmed V and J ends, which lost 3 bases and 3 bases, there was a span of 11 bases. CDR1 is SGHTA and CDR2 is FQGNSA in the germline V gene. The CDR3 nucleotides read TGTGCCAGCAGCTTTCAGTCGACGGACACTGAAGCTTTCTTT. Translated, it gives CASSFQSTDTEAFF.

This chain uses TRBV5-1 with TRBJ2-2; D remains ambiguous. Looked up from germline, CDR1 is SGHRS and CDR2 is YFSETQ. This CDR3 is 13 amino acids long. Trimming left V 4 bases short and J 6 bases short, with 10 bases between. Here the CDR3 reads CASSGEGPGELFF. Here the CDR3 DNA reads TGCGCCAGCAGCGGCGAAGGTCCCGGGGAGCTGTTTTTT.

This clonotype was seen a single time. This chain connects TRBV5-1 to TRBJ1-2, with TRBD1 identical over 10 bases. The CDR3 totals 14 residues. From germline, CDR1 is SGHRS and CDR2 YFSETQ. Trimming cost V 0 bases and J 11 bases; bases outside gene matches: 7. For the CDR3, the DNA is TGCGCCAGCAGCTTGGAAGGGACAGGGGCTCGATACACCTTC. Residues: CASSLEGTGARYTF.

Of note for this clonotype: This sequence may be a read error, since a much larger clone differs from it by one base. The rearrangement uses TRBV20-1 and TRBJ2-5; tentative D call: TRBD2 (6 bases). The CDR3 contains 15 residues. The germline CDR1 and CDR2 sequences are DFQATT and SNEGSKA (reference sequence). The CDR3, as DNA: TGCTGTGCTAGTATAGGGGACTGGTACCAAGAGACCCAGTACTTC. It yields the protein CCASIGDWYQETQYF.

This chain links TRBV6-5 with TRBJ2-4; D remains unclear. The CDR3 runs to 15 residues. Trimming shortened V by 4 bases and J by 8 bases, and 18 bases separated the two germline ends. Germline V lookup: CDR1 MNHEY, CDR2 SVGAGI. CDR3 protein: CASSFNSAIADIQYF. The DNA for the CDR3 is TGTGCCAGCAGTTTCAACTCCGCTATCGCGGACATTCAGTACTTC.